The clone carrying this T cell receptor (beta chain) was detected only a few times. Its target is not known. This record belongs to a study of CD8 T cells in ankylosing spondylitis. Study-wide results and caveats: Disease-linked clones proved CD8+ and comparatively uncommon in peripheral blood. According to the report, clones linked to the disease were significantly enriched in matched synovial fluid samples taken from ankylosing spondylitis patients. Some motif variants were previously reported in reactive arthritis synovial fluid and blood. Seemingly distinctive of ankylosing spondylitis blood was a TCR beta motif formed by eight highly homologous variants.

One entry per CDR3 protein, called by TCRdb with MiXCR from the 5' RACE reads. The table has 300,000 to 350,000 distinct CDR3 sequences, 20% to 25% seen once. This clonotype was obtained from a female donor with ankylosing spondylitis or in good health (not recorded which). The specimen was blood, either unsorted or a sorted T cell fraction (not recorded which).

The CDR3 sequence: CASSVAGGGRVNEQFF. In DNA, the CDR3 is TGTGCCAGCAGCGTAGCTGGGGGCGGCAGGGTAAATGAGCAGTTCTTC. This chain joins TRBV9 and TRBJ2-1; perhaps TRBD1 as D (6 bases). The germline V gene has CDR1 SGDLS and CDR2 YYNGEE. The CDR3 totals 16 residues. V gave up 0 bases and J gave up 7 bases, with 17 bases separating them.